This TCR beta chain stems from a study of HIV-infected children after antiretroviral therapy interruption. Unique molecular identifiers were included in an RNA-based 3' RACE TCR library. In TCRdb, the 3' RACE reads were re-called with MiXCR into one record per CDR3 protein. The sample consists of roughly 15,000 distinct CDR3 sequences, about 3% of them appearing once. At least ten counts were recorded for this clonotype. Treatment meaning: PENTA 11 planned treatment interruption arm or continuous ART arm. The TCR originated in a pool of human donors with HIV. The source material was CD45RO+ CD8+ T cells from PBMCs, pooled from several time points, sampled from a donor given antiretroviral therapy, either interrupted or continuous. Subset denoted: memory CD8+ CD45RO+ CD45RA- T cells.

This chain's CDR3 is CASSQDSGGADTQYF. The CDR3 DNA reads as TGTGCCAGCAGCCAAGATAGCGGGGGGGCAGATACGCAGTATTTT. The V gene is TRBV4-2, the J gene TRBJ2-3; 11 bases match TRBD2. CDR3 length: 15 amino acids. Germline loops: CDR1 LGHNA, CDR2 YNFKEQ. V was pared by 0 bases and J by 4 bases, with 0 bases of the junction left unmatched.